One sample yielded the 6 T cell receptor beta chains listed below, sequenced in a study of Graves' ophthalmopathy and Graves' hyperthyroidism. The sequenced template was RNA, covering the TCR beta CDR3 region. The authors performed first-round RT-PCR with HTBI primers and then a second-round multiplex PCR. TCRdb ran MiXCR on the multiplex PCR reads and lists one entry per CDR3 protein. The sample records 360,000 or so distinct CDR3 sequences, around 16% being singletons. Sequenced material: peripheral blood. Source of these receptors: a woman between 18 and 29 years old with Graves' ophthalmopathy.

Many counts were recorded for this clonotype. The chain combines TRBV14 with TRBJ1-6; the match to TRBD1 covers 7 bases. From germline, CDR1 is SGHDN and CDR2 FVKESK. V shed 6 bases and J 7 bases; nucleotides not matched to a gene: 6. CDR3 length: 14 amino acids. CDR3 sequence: CASSQTGRNSPLHF. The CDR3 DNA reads TGTGCCAGCAGTCAGACAGGGAGGAATTCACCCCTCCACTTT.

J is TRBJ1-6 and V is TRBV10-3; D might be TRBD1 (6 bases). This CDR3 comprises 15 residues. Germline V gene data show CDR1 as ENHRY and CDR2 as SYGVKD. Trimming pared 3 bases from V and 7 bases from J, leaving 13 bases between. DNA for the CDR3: TGTGCCATCAGTGACAGGGGATCGGACAATTCACCCCTCCACTTT. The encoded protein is CAISDRGSDNSPLHF.

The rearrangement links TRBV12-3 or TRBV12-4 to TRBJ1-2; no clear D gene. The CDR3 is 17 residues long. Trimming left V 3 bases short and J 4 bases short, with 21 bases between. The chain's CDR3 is CASSLSGTGPSIYGYTF. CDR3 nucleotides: TGTGCCAGCAGTTTGAGCGGCACTGGGCCTTCTATCTATGGCTACACCTTC.

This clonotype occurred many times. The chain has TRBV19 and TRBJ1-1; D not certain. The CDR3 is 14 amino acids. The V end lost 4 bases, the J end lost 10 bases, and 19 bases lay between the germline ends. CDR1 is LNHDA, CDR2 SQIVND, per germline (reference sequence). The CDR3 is CASSTNREEVLAFF. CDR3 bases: TGTGCCAGTAGTACGAACCGGGAGGAGGTGTTAGCTTTCTTT.

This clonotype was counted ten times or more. The CDR3 bases are TGTGCCAGCACCGGTCAGGGGTATAAGAGCAATCAGCCCCAGCATTTT. Encoded protein: CASTGQGYKSNQPQHF. The V call is TRBV6-2 or TRBV6-3, the J call TRBJ1-5; tentative D call: TRBD1 (6 bases). The CDR3 extends over 16 amino acids. The V and J ends lost 7 bases and 1 base respectively, with 17 bases between them. CDR1 is MNHEY, CDR2 SVGEGT, per germline.

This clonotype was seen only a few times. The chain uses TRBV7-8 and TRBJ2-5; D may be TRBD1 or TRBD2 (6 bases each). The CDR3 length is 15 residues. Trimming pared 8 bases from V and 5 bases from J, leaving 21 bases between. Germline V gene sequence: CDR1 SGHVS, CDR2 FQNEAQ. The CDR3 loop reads CASHNSGGGRETQYF. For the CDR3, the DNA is TGTGCCAGCCATAATAGCGGAGGGGGGAGGGAGACCCAGTACTTC.